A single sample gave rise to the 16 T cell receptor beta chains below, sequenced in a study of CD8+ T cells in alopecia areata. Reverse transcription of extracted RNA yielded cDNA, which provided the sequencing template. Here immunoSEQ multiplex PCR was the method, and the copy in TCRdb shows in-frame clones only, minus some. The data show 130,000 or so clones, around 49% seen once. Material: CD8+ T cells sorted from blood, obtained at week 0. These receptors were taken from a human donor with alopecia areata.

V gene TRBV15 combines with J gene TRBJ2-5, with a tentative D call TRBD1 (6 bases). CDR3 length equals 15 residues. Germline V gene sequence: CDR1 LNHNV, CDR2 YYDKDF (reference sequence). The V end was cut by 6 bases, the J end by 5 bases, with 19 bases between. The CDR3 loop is CATSKLYRVGETQYF. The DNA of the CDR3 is TGTGCCACCAGTAAACTCTACAGGGTAGGGGAGACCCAGTACTTC.

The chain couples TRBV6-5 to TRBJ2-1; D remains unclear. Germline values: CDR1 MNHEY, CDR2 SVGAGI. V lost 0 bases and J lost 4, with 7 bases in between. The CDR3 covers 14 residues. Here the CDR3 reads CASSYSFPYNEQFF. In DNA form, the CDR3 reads TGTGCCAGCAGTTACTCGTTCCCTTACAATGAGCAGTTCTTC.

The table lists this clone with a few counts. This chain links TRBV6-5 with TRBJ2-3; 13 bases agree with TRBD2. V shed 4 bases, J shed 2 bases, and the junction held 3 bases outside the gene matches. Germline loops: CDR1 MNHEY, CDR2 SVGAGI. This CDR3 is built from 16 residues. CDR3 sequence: CASSFGLAGDTDTQYF. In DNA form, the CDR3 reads TGTGCCAGCAGTTTCGGACTAGCGGGGGACACAGATACGCAGTATTTT.

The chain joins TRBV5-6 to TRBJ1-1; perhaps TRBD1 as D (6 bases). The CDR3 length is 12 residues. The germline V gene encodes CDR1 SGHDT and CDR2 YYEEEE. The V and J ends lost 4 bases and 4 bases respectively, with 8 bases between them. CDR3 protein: CASSADSTEAFF. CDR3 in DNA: TGTGCCAGCAGCGCGGACAGCACTGAAGCTTTCTTT.

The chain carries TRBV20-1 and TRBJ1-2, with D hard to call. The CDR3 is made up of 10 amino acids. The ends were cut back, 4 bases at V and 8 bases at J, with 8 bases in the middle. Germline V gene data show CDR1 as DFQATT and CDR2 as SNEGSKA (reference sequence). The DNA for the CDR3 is TGCAGTGCTACTCTGGAGGGCTACACCTTC. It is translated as CSATLEGYTF.

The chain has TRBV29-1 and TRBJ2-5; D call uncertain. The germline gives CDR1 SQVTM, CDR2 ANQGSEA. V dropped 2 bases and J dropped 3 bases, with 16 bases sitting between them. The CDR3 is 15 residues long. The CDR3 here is CSVESRSYPEETQYF. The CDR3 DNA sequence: TGCAGCGTTGAATCGCGTAGCTACCCCGAAGAGACCCAGTACTTC.

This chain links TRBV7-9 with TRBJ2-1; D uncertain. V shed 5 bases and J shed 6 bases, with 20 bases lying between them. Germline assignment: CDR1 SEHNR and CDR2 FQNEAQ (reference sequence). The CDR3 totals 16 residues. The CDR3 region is CASSHPPSWKSNEQFF. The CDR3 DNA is TGTGCCAGCAGCCACCCGCCATCCTGGAAATCCAATGAGCAGTTCTTC.

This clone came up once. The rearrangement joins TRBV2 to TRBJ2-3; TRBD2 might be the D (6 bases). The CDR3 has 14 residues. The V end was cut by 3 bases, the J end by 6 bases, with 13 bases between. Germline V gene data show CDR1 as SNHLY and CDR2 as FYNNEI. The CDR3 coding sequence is TGTGCCAGCAGTGAGAGGAGCGGGCGCGATACGCAGTATTTT. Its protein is CASSERSGRDTQYF.

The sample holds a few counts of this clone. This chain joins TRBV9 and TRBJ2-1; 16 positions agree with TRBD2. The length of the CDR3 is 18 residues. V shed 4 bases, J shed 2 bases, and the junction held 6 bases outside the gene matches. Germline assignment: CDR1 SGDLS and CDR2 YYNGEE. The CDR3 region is CASSPGTSGGAAYNEQFF. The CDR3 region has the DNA TGTGCCAGCAGCCCCGGGACTAGCGGGGGGGCCGCCTACAATGAGCAGTTCTTC.

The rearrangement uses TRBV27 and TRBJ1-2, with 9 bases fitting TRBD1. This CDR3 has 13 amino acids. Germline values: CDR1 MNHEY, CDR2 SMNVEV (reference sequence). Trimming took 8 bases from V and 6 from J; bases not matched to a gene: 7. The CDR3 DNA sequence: TGTGCCAGCGCGGACAGGGGATACGATGGCTACACCTTC. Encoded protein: CASADRGYDGYTF.

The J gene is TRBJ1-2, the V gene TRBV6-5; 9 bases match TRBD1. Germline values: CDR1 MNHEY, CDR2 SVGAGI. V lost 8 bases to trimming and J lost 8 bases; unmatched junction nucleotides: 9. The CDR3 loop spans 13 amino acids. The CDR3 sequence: CASGVQGAFGYTF. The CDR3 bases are TGTGCCAGCGGGGTACAGGGGGCTTTCGGCTACACCTTC.

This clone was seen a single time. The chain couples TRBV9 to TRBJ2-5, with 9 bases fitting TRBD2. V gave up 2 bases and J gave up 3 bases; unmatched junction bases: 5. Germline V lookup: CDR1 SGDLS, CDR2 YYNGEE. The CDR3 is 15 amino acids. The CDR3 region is CASSVSPSGEETQYF. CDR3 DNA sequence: TGTGCCAGCAGCGTGTCCCCTAGCGGGGAAGAGACCCAGTACTTC.

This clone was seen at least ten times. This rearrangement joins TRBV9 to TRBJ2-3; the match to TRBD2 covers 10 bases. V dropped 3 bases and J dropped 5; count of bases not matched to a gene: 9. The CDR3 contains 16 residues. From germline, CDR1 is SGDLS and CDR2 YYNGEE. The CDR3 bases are TGTGCCAGCAGCGGCGAGCGGGGGGGCCGTATAGATACGCAGTATTTT. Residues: CASSGERGGRIDTQYF.

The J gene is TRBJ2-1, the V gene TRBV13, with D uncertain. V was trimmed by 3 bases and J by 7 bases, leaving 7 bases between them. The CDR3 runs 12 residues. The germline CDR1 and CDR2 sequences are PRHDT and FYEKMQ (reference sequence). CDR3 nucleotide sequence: TGTGCCAGCAGCTTTACCATAAATGAGCAGTTCTTC. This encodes CASSFTINEQFF. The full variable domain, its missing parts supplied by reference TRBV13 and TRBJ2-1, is AAGVIQSPRHLIKEKRETATLKCYPIPRHDTVYWYQQGPGQDPQFLISFYEKMQSDKGSIPDRFSAQQFSDYHSELNMSSLELGDSALYFCASSFTINEQFFGPGTRLTVL.

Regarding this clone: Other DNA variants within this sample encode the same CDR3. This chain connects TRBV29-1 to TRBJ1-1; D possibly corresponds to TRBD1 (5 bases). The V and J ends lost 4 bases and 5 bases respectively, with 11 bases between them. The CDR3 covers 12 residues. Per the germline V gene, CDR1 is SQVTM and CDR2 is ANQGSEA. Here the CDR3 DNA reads TGCAGCGTTGTTGGGGGGGGAACTGAAGCTTTCTTT. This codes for CSVVGGGTEAFF.

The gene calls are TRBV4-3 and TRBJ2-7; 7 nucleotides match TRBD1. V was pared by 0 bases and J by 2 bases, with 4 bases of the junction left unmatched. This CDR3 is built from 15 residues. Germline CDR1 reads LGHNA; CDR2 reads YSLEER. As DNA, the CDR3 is TGCGCCAGCAGCCAAGAATGGGACAGAACCTACGAGCAGTACTTC. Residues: CASSQEWDRTYEQYF.